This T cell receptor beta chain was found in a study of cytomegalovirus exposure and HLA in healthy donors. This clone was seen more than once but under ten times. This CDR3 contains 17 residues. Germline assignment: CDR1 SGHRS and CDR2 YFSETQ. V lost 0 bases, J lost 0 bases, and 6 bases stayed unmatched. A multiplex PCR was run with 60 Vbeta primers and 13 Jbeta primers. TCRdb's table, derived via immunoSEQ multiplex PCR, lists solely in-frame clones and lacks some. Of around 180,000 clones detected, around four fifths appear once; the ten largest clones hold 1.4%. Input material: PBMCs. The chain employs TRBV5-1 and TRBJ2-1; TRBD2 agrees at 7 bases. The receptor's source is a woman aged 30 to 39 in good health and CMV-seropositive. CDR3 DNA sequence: TGCGCCAGCAGCTTGGAAGCTGGCGGGAGCTCCTACAATGAGCAGTTCTTC. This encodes CASSLEAGGSSYNEQFF.